This T cell receptor beta chain was sequenced in a study of monozygotic twins with inflammatory bowel disease. TCRdb reprocessed the 5' RACE reads and stores each CDR3 protein as one record, lacking DNA. Here the sample table reports approximately 380,000 distinct CDR3 sequences. The CDR3 spans 16 residues. The germline CDR1 and CDR2 sequences are ENHRY and SYGVKD. The receptor comes from a human donor with ulcerative colitis or Crohn's disease, or a healthy co-twin of an affected twin (not recorded which). The chain uses TRBV10-3 and TRBJ2-7; TCRdb names TRBD2, which stays unverified in the absence of DNA. The sample consisted of blood. The CDR3 reads CAISEGLAGEVYEQYF.